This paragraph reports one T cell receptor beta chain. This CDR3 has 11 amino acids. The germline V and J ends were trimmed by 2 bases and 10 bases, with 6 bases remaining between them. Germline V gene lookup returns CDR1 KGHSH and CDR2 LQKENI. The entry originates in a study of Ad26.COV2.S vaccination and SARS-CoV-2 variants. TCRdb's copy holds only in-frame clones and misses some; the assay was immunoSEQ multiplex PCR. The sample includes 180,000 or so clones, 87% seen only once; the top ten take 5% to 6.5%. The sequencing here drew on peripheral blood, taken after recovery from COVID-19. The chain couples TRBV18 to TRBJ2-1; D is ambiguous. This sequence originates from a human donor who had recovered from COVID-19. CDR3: CASSPEREQFF. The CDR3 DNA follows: TGTGCCAGCTCACCAGAGAGGGAGCAGTTCTTC.